This T cell receptor beta chain was retrieved from a study of shared clonotypes between healthy human individuals. Study-wide points: Richness estimates generally favored naive over memory subsets.

Points on this clone: Its matching antigen is unknown.

The assay was immunoSEQ multiplex PCR, and TCRdb's table has in-frame clones only and misses some. Here the sample spans a few million clones, approximately 95% being singletons. The germline V gene has CDR1 LGHNA and CDR2 YNFKEQ. This CDR3 is 17 amino acids long. V trimming: 1 base; J trimming: 5 bases; junction bases outside the gene matches: 10. Recent acute infections and vaccinations were absent in the healthy HIV-negative adult donors. Those who donated, Caucasian adults without exception, all lived in Nashville, Tennessee. V usage is TRBV4-2 and J usage is TRBJ2-3, with 9 bases identical to TRBD2. The receptor was derived from a man between 18 and 35 years old in good health. Some clones in this sample may be carry-over from other donors' samples. The sample comprised naive CD4+ T cells from PBMCs. The subset denotes: CD45RA+ positively selected. CDR3 bases: TGTGCCAGCAGCCAAGGGGATCGCGGGAGGGCCGAAGATACGCAGTATTTT. As protein: CASSQGDRGRAEDTQYF.